This TCR beta chain was sequenced for a study of blood T cell repertoires in COVID-19. Study as a whole: In each case, the material was cDNA or gDNA derived from T cells, B-cell-depleted T cells, or PBMCs.

In the original workflow: Nucleated cell number was recorded as an estimate derived from reference gene primer amplification. Sequenced by immunoSEQ multiplex PCR; TCRdb stores in-frame clones only, minus some. Clone size and V and J calls were adopted from that table, with D and trimming inferred from the DNA. The table has approximately 470,000 clones, about nine tenths seen once; the top ten hold 0.7%. The CDR3 has 15 residues. Germline V gene sequence: CDR1 LNHDA, CDR2 SQIVND (reference sequence). V gave up 4 bases and J gave up 8 bases, with 18 bases separating them. Participants spanned ages roughly 18 to 90 years and resided in 24 US areas. Self-reported history from a screening survey and questionnaire set each donor's cohort.

The J gene is TRBJ2-1, the V gene TRBV19; D is possibly TRBD2 (7 bases). The sequence was obtained from a woman between 18 and 29 years old who had recovered from COVID-19. The sample comprised PBMCs or T cells enriched from blood (not recorded which). CDR3: CASSKGGGSSDEQFF. In DNA, the CDR3 is TGTGCCAGTAGTAAGGGGGGGGGATCATCGGATGAGCAGTTCTTC.